This is a list of T cell receptor beta chains from one sample in a study of OX40 agonist ivuxolimab in advanced cancers. Sequenced by immunoSEQ multiplex PCR; TCRdb stores in-frame clones only, minus some. The table shows approximately 40,000 clones, with around 84% occurring only once. The source was CD4+ or CD8+ T cells sorted from blood, collected in a trial of the OX40 agonist ivuxolimab. These receptors all come from an adult with an advanced solid tumor such as melanoma, head and neck, liver or kidney cancer. CDR3s include the opening cysteine and the closing phenylalanine or tryptophan. A D gene is named only where the DNA matches it firmly.

J gene: TRBJ2-7
V gene: TRBV7-7
D gene: NA
CDR3 DNA: TGTGCCAGCAGCTTAGCGGCCAGTCATACCTACGAGCAGTACTTC
CDR3 protein: CASSLAASHTYEQYF

J gene: TRBJ2-7
V gene: TRBV4-1
D gene: NA
CDR3 DNA: TGCGCCAGCAGCCAAGTTACAGGGTCCCTCTACGAGCAGTACTTC
CDR3 protein: CASSQVTGSLYEQYF

J gene: TRBJ1-2
V gene: TRBV29-1
D gene: NA
CDR3 DNA: TGCAGCGTGGCCGGGTCTTATGGCTACACCTTC
CDR3 protein: CSVAGSYGYTF

J gene: TRBJ2-7
V gene: TRBV9
D gene: NA
CDR3 DNA: TGTGCCAGCAGCGGACCACAGAACGAGCAGTACTTC
CDR3 protein: CASSGPQNEQYF

J gene: TRBJ2-7
V gene: TRBV6-5
D gene: TRBD1
CDR3 DNA: TGTGCCAGCAGGGACAGGCACTACGAGCAGTACTTC
CDR3 protein: CASRDRHYEQYF

J gene: TRBJ2-4
V gene: TRBV11-2
D gene: NA
CDR3 DNA: TGTGCCAGCAGCTTAGAGGGGGCAGGAAACATTCAGTACTTC
CDR3 protein: CASSLEGAGNIQYF

J gene: TRBJ2-1
V gene: TRBV4-2
D gene: NA
CDR3 DNA: TGTGCCAGCAGCCAAGATTGGGATGAGCAGTTCTTC
CDR3 protein: CASSQDWDEQFF

J gene: TRBJ2-1
V gene: TRBV28
D gene: TRBD2
CDR3 DNA: TGTGCCAGCACCACCGGGACTAGCGGGTTTAATGAGCAGTTCTTC
CDR3 protein: CASTTGTSGFNEQFF

J gene: TRBJ1-4
V gene: TRBV5-8
D gene: NA
CDR3 DNA: TGTGCCAGCAGCTTGGCCGGGGCCAGGGATGATGAAAAACTGTTTTTT
CDR3 protein: CASSLAGARDDEKLFF

J gene: TRBJ2-5
V gene: TRBV13
D gene: NA
CDR3 DNA: TGTGCCAGCAGCTCGACTCGGGGTTTGACCCAGTACTTC
CDR3 protein: CASSSTRGLTQYF

J gene: TRBJ2-7
V gene: TRBV29-1
D gene: TRBD2
CDR3 DNA: TGCAGCGTCCCCCTAGCGGGGAGCTACGAGCAGTACTTC
CDR3 protein: CSVPLAGSYEQYF